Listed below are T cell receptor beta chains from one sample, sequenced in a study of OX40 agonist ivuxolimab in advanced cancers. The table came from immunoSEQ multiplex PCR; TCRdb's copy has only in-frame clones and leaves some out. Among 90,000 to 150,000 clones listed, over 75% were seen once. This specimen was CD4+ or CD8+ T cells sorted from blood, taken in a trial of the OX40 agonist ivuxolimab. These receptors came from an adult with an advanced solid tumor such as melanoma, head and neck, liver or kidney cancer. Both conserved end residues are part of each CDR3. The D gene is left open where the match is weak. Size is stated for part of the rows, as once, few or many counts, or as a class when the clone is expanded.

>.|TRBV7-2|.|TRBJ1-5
TGTGCCAGCAGCTTAGGACCCCCGGGACAAGGTTATCAGCCCCAGCATTTT
CASSLGPPGQGYQPQHF
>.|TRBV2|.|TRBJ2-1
TGTGCCAGCAGTCAGGGGGGAGATGAGCAGTTCTTC
CASSQGGDEQFF
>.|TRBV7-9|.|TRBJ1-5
TGTGCCAGCAGCTTAGCTACAGGGACCGGGAATCAGCCCCAGCATTTT
CASSLATGTGNQPQHF
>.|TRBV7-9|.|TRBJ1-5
TGTGCCAGCAGCTTGGTCCCCCGGGGTTATAGCAATCAGCCCCAGCATTTT
CASSLVPRGYSNQPQHF
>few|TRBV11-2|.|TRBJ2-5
TGTGCCAGCAGCTTAGTAACAGGGCAAGAGACCCAGTACTTC
CASSLVTGQETQYF
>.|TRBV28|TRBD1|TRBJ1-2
TGTGCCAGCAGTTTAGGGGCGGCAGGGGGCTTCTATGGCTACACCTTC
CASSLGAAGGFYGYTF
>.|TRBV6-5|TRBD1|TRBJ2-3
TGTGCCAGCAGCCCTTGGACAGGGACCACAGATACGCAGTATTTT
CASSPWTGTTDTQYF
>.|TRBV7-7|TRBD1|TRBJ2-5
TGTGCTAGCAGCCGCGACAGGGGGAGAGAGACCCAGTACTTC
CASSRDRGRETQYF
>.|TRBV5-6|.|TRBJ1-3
TGTGCCAGCAGCTTCTACAGGGTTGGCGGAAACACCATATATTTT
CASSFYRVGGNTIYF
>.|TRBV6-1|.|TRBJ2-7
TGTGCCAGCCATAAAGGTGCAGACAACGAGTGGGAGCAGTACTTC
CASHKGADNEWEQYF
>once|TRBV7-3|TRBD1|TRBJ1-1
TGTGCCAGCAGCCAACAGGGGGCATCTGAAGCTTTCTTT
CASSQQGASEAFF
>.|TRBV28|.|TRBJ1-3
TGTGCCAGCAGTTTAGAAACTGCTGGAAACACCATATATTTT
CASSLETAGNTIYF
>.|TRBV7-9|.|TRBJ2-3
TGTGCCAGCAGCAAAGGGACTAGCACAGATACGCAGTATTTT
CASSKGTSTDTQYF
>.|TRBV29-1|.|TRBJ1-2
TGCAGCGTTGAACACACTAGTACGGGCTACACCTTC
CSVEHTSTGYTF
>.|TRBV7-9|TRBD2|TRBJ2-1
TGTGCCAGCAGCTTACCCGGGACTAGCGGTTACAATGAGCAGTTCTTC
CASSLPGTSGYNEQFF
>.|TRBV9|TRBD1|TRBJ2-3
TGTGCCAGCAGCGCCCCCGGGACAGGGCACACAGATACGCAGTATTTT
CASSAPGTGHTDTQYF
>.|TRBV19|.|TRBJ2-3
TGTGCCAGTAGAGCGGGCGGATTGAGCACAGATACGCAGTATTTT
CASRAGGLSTDTQYF